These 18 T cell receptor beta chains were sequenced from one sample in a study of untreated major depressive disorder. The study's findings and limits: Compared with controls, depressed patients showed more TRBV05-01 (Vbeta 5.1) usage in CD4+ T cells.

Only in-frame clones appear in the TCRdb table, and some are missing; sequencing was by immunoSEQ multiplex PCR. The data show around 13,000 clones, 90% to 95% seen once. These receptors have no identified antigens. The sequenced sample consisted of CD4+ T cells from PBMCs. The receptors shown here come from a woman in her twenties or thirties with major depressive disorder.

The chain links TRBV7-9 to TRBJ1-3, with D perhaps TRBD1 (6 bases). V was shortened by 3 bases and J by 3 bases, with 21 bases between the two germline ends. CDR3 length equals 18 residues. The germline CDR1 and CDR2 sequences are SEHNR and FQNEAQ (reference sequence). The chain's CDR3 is CASSFHTGRNHIGNTIYF. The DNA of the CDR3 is TGTGCCAGCAGCTTTCACACAGGGCGCAATCACATTGGAAACACCATATATTTT. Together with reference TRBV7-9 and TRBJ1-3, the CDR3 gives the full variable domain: DTGVSQNPRHKITKRGQNVTFRCDPISEHNRLYWYRQTLGQGPEFLTYFQNEAQLEKSRLLSDRFSAERPKGSFSTLEIQRTEQGDSAMYLCASSFHTGRNHIGNTIYFGEGSWLTVV.

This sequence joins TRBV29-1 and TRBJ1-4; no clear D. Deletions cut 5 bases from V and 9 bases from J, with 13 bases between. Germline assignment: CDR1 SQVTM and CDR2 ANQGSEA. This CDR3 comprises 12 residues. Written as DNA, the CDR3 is TGCAGCGTTCGGGATTCCCCAAAAAAACTGTTTTTT. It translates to CSVRDSPKKLFF. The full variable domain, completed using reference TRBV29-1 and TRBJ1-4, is SAVISQKPSRDICQRGTSLTIQCQVDSQVTMMFWYRQQPGQSLTLIATANQGSEATYESGFVIDKFPISRPNLTFSTLTVSNMSPEDSSIYLCSVRDSPKKLFFGSGTQLSVL.

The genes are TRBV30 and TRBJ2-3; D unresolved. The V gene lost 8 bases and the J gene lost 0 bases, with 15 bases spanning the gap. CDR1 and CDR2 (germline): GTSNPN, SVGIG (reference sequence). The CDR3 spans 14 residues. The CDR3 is CASTRQSSTDTQYF. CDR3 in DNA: TGTGCCAGCACCAGGCAGTCCAGCACAGATACGCAGTATTTT.

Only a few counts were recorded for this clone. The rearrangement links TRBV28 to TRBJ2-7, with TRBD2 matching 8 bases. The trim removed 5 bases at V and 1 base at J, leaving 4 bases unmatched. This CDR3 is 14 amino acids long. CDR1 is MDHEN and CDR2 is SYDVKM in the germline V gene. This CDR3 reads CASSPSGSSYEQYF. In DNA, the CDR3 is TGTGCCAGCAGTCCCAGCGGGAGTTCCTACGAGCAGTACTTC.

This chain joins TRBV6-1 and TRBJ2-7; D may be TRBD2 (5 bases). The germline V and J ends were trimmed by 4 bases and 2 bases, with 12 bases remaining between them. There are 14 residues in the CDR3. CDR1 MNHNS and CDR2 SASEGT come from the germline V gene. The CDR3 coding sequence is TGTGCCAGCAGTGCGGAGGCGGGCCCCTACGAGCAGTACTTC. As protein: CASSAEAGPYEQYF.

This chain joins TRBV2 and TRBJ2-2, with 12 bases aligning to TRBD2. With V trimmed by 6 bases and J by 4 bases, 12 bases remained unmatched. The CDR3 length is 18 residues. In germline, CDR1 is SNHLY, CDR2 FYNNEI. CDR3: CASSFRLAGGRITGELFF. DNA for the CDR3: TGTGCCAGCAGCTTCAGGCTAGCGGGAGGGCGGATCACCGGGGAGCTGTTTTTT.

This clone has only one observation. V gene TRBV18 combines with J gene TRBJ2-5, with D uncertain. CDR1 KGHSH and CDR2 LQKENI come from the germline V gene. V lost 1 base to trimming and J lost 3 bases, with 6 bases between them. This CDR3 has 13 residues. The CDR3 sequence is CASSPLQKETQYF. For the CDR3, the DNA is TGTGCCAGCTCACCACTACAGAAAGAGACCCAGTACTTC.

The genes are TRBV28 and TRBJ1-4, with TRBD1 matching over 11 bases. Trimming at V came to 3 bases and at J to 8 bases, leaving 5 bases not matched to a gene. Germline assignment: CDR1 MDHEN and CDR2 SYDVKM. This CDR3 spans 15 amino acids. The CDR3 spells CASSFTGTGGEKLFF. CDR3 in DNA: TGTGCCAGCAGTTTCACCGGGACAGGGGGAGAAAAACTGTTTTTT.

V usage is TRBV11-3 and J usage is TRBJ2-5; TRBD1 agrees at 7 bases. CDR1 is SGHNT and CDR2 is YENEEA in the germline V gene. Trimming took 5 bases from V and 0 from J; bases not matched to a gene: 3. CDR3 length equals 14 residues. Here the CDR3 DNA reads TGTGCCAGCAGCAGCAGGGGGTACCAAGAGACCCAGTACTTC. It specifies CASSSRGYQETQYF.

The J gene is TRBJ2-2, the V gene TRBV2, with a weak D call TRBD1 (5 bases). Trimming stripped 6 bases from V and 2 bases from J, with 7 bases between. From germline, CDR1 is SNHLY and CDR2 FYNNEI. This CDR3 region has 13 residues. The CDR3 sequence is CASSQGNTGELFF. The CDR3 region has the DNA TGTGCCAGCAGCCAGGGAAACACCGGGGAGCTGTTTTTT.

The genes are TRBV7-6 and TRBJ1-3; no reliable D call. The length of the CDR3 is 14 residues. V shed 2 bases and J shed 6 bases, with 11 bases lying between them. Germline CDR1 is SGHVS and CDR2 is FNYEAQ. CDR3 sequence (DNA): TGTGCCAGCAGCTTATTGGGCTACAAAAACACCATATATTTT. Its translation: CASSLLGYKNTIYF.

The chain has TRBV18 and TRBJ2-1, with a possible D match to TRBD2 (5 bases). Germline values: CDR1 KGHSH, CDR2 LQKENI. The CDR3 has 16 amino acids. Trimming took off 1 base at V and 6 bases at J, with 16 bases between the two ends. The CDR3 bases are TGTGCCAGCTCACCACGAGGGATAGCCCCCCTCAATGAGCAGTTCTTC. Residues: CASSPRGIAPLNEQFF.

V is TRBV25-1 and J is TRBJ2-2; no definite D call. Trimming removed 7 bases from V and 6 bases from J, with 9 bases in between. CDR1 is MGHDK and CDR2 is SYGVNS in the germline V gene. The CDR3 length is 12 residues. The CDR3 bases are TGTGCCAGCACCTCGGGCGCCGGGGAGCTGTTTTTT. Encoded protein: CASTSGAGELFF.

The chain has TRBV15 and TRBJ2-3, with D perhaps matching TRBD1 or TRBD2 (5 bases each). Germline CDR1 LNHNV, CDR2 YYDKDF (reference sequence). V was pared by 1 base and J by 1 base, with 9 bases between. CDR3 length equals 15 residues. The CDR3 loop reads CATSRAGQGTDTQYF. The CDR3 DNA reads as TGTGCCACCAGCAGAGCGGGGCAGGGCACAGATACGCAGTATTTT. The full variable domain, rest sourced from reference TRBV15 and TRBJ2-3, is DAMVIQNPRYQVTQFGKPVTLSCSQTLNHNVMYWYQQKSSQAPKLLFHYYDKDFNNEADTPDNFQSRRPNTSFCFLDIRSPGLGDTAMYLCATSRAGQGTDTQYFGPGTRLTVL.

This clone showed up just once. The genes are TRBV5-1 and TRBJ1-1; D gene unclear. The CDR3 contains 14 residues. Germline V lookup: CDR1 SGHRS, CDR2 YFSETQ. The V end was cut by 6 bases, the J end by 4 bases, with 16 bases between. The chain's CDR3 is CASTPMVPATEAFF. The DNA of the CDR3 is TGCGCCAGCACCCCGATGGTGCCGGCCACTGAAGCTTTCTTT.

The CDR3 bases are TGTGCCAGCACGTCGGCGAGGCCTCAAAGCGGGAGGGCCTACAATGAGCAGTTCTTC. This codes for CASTSARPQSGRAYNEQFF. The rearrangement uses TRBV28 and TRBJ2-1; 10 bases match TRBD2. Germline trimming cut 7 bases from V and 2 bases from J; bases unmatched to any gene: 17. Per the germline V gene, CDR1 is MDHEN and CDR2 is SYDVKM. The CDR3 has 19 residues.

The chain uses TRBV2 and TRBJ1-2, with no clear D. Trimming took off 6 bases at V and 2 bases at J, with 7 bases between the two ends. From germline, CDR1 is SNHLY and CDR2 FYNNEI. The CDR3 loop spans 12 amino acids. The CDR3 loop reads CASSPTNYGYTF. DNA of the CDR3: TGTGCCAGCAGCCCCACGAACTATGGCTACACCTTC.

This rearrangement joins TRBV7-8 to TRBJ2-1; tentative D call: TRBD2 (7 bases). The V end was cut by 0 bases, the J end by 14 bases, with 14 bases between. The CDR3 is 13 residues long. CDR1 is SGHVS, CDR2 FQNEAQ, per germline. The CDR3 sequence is CASSLARAGAEFF. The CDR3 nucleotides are TGTGCCAGCAGCTTAGCGCGGGCGGGGGCGGAGTTCTTC.